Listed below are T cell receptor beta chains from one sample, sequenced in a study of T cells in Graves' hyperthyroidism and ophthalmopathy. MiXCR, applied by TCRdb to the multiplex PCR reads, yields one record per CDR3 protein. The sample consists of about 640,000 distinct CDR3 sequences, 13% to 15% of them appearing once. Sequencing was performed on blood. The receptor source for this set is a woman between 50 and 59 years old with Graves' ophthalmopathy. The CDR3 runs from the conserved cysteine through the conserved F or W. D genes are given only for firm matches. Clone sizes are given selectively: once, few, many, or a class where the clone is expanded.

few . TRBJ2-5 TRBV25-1 CASSGTDRFGETQYF TGTGCCAGCAGTGGGACGGACAGATTTGGGGAGACCCAGTACTTC
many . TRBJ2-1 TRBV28 CASSSAPGSYNEQFF TGTGCCAGCAGTTCCGCTCCGGGATCTTACAATGAGCAGTTCTTC
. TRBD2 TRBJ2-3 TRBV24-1 CATGTSGRGDTQYF TGTGCCACCGGGACTAGCGGACGGGGAGATACGCAGTATTTT
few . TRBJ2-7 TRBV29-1 CSVEEYGIPYEQYF TGCAGCGTTGAAGAGTACGGTATTCCCTACGAGCAGTACTTC
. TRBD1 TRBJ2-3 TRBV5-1 CASSGPGQSRTDTQYF TGCGCCAGCAGCGGACCGGGACAGAGCCGCACAGATACGCAGTATTTT
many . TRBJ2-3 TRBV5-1 CASSLTGRSTDTQYF TGCGCCAGCAGCTTGACAGGGAGAAGCACAGATACGCAGTATTTT
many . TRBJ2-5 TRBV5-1 CASSLGLFGKTSKETQYF TGCGCCAGCAGCTTGGGGTTGTTCGGCAAAACGTCAAAAGAGACCCAGTACTTC
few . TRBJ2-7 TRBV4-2 CASSQLGTETYEQYF TGTGCCAGCAGCCAACTCGGGACGGAAACCTACGAGCAGTACTTC
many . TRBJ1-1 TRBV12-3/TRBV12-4 CASSLIANTEAFF TGTGCCAGCAGTTTAATCGCGAACACTGAAGCTTTCTTT
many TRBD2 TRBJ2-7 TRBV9 CASSVTSANYEQYF TGTGCCAGCAGCGTAACTAGCGCCAACTACGAGCAGTACTTC
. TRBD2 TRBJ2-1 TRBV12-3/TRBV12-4 CASTFSGGATYNEQFF TGTGCCAGCACCTTTAGCGGGGGGGCCACCTACAATGAGCAGTTCTTC
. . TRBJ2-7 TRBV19 CASSIGGPGSYEQYF TGTGCCAGTAGTATAGGAGGGCCGGGCTCCTACGAGCAGTACTTC
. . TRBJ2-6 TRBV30 CAWSDPRGSGANVLTF TGTGCCTGGAGTGACCCAAGGGGGTCTGGGGCCAACGTCCTGACTTTC
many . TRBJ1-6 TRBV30 CAWNSGRSYNSPLHF TGTGCCTGGAATAGCGGACGCTCCTATAATTCACCCCTCCACTTT
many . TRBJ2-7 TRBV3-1 CASSRSSAQYEQYF TGTGCCAGCAGCCGCAGTTCTGCGCAGTACGAGCAGTACTTC
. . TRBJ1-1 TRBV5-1 CASSGGGGFTEAFF TGCGCCAGCTCGGGCGGGGGGGGGTTCACTGAAGCTTTCTTT
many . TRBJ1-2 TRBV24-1 CATSDFGMSGYTF TGTGCCACCAGTGATTTCGGGATGAGCGGCTACACCTTC
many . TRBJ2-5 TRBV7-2 CASSLFGPDQETQYF TGTGCCAGCAGCTTGTTCGGACCGGACCAAGAGACCCAGTACTTC
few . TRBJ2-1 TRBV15 CATSREGTVSYNEQFF TGTGCCACCAGCAGAGAGGGTACGGTATCCTACAATGAGCAGTTCTTC
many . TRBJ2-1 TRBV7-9 CASSLGGSLNEQFF TGTGCCAGCAGCTTAGGGGGAAGCCTCAATGAGCAGTTCTTC
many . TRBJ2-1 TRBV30 CAWSVGYSGVSYNEQFF TGTGCCTGGAGTGTCGGTTATAGTGGGGTCTCCTACAATGAGCAGTTCTTC
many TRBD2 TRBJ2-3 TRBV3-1 CASSPPGLAAADTQYF TGTGCCAGCAGCCCTCCGGGACTAGCGGCCGCAGATACGCAGTATTTT
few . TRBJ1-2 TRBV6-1 CASNMGARYGYTF TGTGCCAGCAATATGGGGGCGCGCTATGGCTACACCTTC
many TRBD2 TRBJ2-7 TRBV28 CASSLTGGPRSYEQYF TGTGCCAGCAGTTTAACGGGAGGGCCACGGTCCTACGAGCAGTACTTC
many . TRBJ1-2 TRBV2 CASKQGRGDGYTF TGTGCCAGCAAACAGGGCAGGGGAGATGGCTACACCTTC
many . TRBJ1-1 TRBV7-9 CASSPPKGQDMNTEAFF TGTGCCAGCAGCCCCCCAAAAGGGCAGGACATGAACACTGAAGCTTTCTTT
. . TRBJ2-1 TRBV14 CASSHLTGDFYNEQFF TGTGCCAGCAGCCATCTTACAGGGGACTTCTACAATGAGCAGTTCTTC
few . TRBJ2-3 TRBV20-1 CRGGSTDTQYF TGCAGAGGAGGGAGCACAGATACGCAGTATTTT
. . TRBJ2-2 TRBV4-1 CASGQWAGELFF TGCGCCAGCGGCCAATGGGCCGGGGAGCTGTTTTTT
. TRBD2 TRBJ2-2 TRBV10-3 CAITGASGRYTGELFF TGTGCCATCACGGGGGCTAGCGGGAGGTACACCGGGGAGCTGTTTTTT
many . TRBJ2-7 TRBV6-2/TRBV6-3 CASSTTAYEQYF TGTGCCAGCAGCACGACAGCTTACGAGCAGTACTTC
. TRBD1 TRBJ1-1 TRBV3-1 CASSPHRGLTEAFF TGTGCCAGCAGCCCGCACAGGGGGCTGACTGAAGCTTTCTTT